This T cell receptor beta chain was captured by sequencing in a study of blood T cell repertoires in COVID-19. Study details: Specimens from acute and convalescent COVID-19 originated in the United States, Italy and Spain. From T cells, B-cell-depleted T cells, or PBMCs came the material, which was cDNA or gDNA.

Per the study methods: It was from reference gene primer amplification that nucleated cell counts were estimated. Libraries were prepared by immunoSEQ multiplex PCR; TCRdb keeps only in-frame clonotypes and omits some of them. V and J calls and clone size are as listed in that table; D and trimming were resolved from the DNA. The sample contains roughly 200,000 clones, around 89% of which appear only once. Germline V gene sequence: CDR1 MDHEN, CDR2 SYDVKM. The CDR3 length is 14 residues. The ends were cut back, 4 bases at V and 2 bases at J, with 9 bases in the middle. The chain links TRBV28 to TRBJ1-5; TRBD1 is a possible D gene (6 bases). The sequenced material came from peripheral blood. This TCR came from a man between 40 and 49 years old with active or convalescent COVID-19. CDR3 residues: CASSSHRGNQPQHF. CDR3 DNA: TGTGCCAGCAGTTCCCACAGGGGCAATCAGCCCCAGCATTTT. The complete variable domain, with remaining parts taken from reference TRBV28 and TRBJ1-5, reads DVKVTQSSRYLVKRTGEKVFLECVQDMDHENMFWYRQDPGLGLRLIYFSYDVKMKEKGDIPEGYSVSREKKERFSLILESASTNQTSMYLCASSSHRGNQPQHFGDGTRLSIL.